The subject of this entry is one TCR beta chain. The antigen remains undetermined. The record originates from a study of vaccination effects on CD4 cells after COVID-19. Study-wide context: Post-vaccine draws lagged the second dose by a median of 72 days.

Regarding the study as a whole: The study, lacking early post-infection timepoints, had few convalescent patients.

Prior to sequencing, the ViraFEST assay stimulated PBMC with viral peptide pools, which expanded the antigen-specific CD4+ T cells. Following culture for about ten days, CD4+ T cells were isolated. Subjects were given two BNT162b2 or mRNA-1273 vaccine doses. PBMC were cultured at about 1.9 million per well with around 9.2 IU/ml IL-2 and roughly 10 ug/ml peptides. Trimming cost V 4 bases and J 1 base, with 7 bases left between them. Germline CDR1 and CDR2: SGHTA and FQGTGA. The CDR3 spans 13 residues. Clones were read by immunoSEQ multiplex PCR, and TCRdb kept only the in-frame ones, dropping some. This sample has around 30,000 clones, with 80% to 85% found just once.

The TCR was taken from a human donor who received a COVID-19 vaccine. Some clones in this sample may be carry-over from other donors' samples. This rearrangement joins TRBV7-3 to TRBJ1-1, with a tentative D call TRBD1 (6 bases). Material: CD4+ T cells from PBMCs cultured with SARS-CoV-2 spike peptides, obtained after COVID-19 vaccination. The CDR3 loop reads CASSSGQNTEAFF. CDR3 nucleotide sequence: TGTGCCAGCAGCTCGGGACAGAACACTGAAGCTTTCTTT.